This T cell receptor beta chain is from a study of T-cell memory formation after mild COVID-19. CDR3 length equals 13 residues. CDR1 SGHRS and CDR2 YFSETQ come from the germline V gene. V was cut by 7 bases and J by 2 bases, with 12 bases left in between. The study, taken as a whole, reports: Pre-infection memory contained some responding clones, which suggested that cross-reactive memory had joined. Mainly in CM and EM were contracting CD4+ clones; CD8+ were in EMRA.

This clonotype was counted a few times. The antigen remains undetermined. 5'RACE with constant-segment primers built TCRalpha and TCRbeta cDNA libraries with UMIs. One entry per CDR3 protein results from TCRdb running MiXCR on the 5' RACE reads. The sample records roughly 250,000 distinct CDR3 sequences, 15% to 20% being singletons. The sample was PBMCs or a T cell subset sorted from them (not recorded which). J is TRBJ1-1 and V is TRBV5-1; no reliable D call. This sequence was found in a man aged 18 to 30 who had mild COVID-19 (a few samples of this study predate the infection). Cell type and time point are not known. CDR3 region: CASRVRVNTEAFF. The CDR3 DNA reads as TGCGCCAGCCGAGTAAGGGTAAACACTGAAGCTTTCTTT.